What follows are 9 T cell receptor beta chains derived from one specimen sequenced in a study of cytomegalovirus exposure and HLA in healthy donors. A multiplex PCR was run with 60 Vbeta primers and 13 Jbeta primers. TCRdb keeps only in-frame clones here, not all; method: immunoSEQ multiplex PCR. The sample lists 200,000 to 300,000 clones, approximately 85% occurring once. The material sequenced was PBMCs. The receptors were sampled from a woman between 35 and 50 years old in good health and CMV-seropositive.

V gene TRBV9 combines with J gene TRBJ2-3; tentatively, D is TRBD2 (6 bases). V shed 0 bases and J shed 6 bases, with 14 bases lying between them. The CDR3 runs 15 residues. Germline CDR1 SGDLS, CDR2 YYNGEE. CDR3 nucleotides: TGTGCCAGCAGCGTAGAGGGGAGGTCTACCGATACGCAGTATTTT. Its translation: CASSVEGRSTDTQYF.

This chain uses TRBV9 with TRBJ2-1; 8 nucleotides align to TRBD2. V dropped 3 bases and J dropped 6; count of bases not matched to a gene: 11. The CDR3 consists of 16 residues. The germline CDR1 and CDR2 sequences are SGDLS and YYNGEE. The CDR3, as DNA: TGTGCCAGCAGCGGTATGGGTGGGGCGGGGGGCAATGAGCAGTTCTTC. Translating it yields CASSGMGGAGGNEQFF. The variable domain in full, completed from reference TRBV9 and TRBJ2-1, reads DSGVTQTPKHLITATGQRVTLRCSPRSGDLSVYWYQQSLDQGLQFLIQYYNGEERAKGNILERFSAQQFPDLHSELNLSSLELGDSALYFCASSGMGGAGGNEQFFGPGTRLTVL.

This chain connects TRBV5-8 to TRBJ1-2; D may be TRBD1 (6 bases). Germline CDR1 and CDR2: SGHTS and YDEGEE. V lost 4 bases and J lost 4, with 17 bases in between. This CDR3 is 15 amino acids long. CDR3 region: CASSAQPGVGYGYTF. The CDR3 DNA sequence: TGTGCCAGCAGCGCGCAACCAGGGGTAGGCTATGGCTACACCTTC.

Remarks on this clone: The same CDR3 also results from other DNA sequences found in this sample. The chain has TRBV19 and TRBJ2-7; D is perhaps TRBD2 (6 bases). This CDR3 has 14 residues. V was pared by 3 bases and J by 0 bases, with 9 bases between. The germline gives CDR1 LNHDA, CDR2 SQIVND (reference sequence). CDR3 nucleotide sequence: TGTGCCAGTAGTATGGGGGGTTCCTCCTACGAGCAGTACTTC. Translating it yields CASSMGGSSYEQYF. The full variable domain, completed using reference TRBV19 and TRBJ2-7, is DGGITQSPKYLFRKEGQNVTLSCEQNLNHDAMYWYRQDPGQGLRLIYYSQIVNDFQKGDIAEGYSVSREKKESFPLTVTSAQKNPTAFYLCASSMGGSSYEQYFGPGTRLTVT.

V and J are TRBV7-6 and TRBJ1-6; D possibly corresponds to TRBD1 (6 bases). The V end lost 3 bases, the J end lost 9 bases, and 9 bases lay between the germline ends. Per germline, CDR1 SGHVS and CDR2 FNYEAQ. The CDR3 spans 13 residues. The CDR3 sequence is CASSLGGGSPLHF. The CDR3 DNA is TGTGCCAGCAGCTTGGGAGGGGGTTCACCCCTCCACTTT. Using reference TRBV7-6 and TRBJ1-6 for the parts outside the CDR3, the full variable domain is GAGVSQSPRYKVTKRGQDVALRCDPISGHVSLYWYRQALGQGPEFLTYFNYEAQQDKSGLPNDRFSAERPEGSISTLTIQRTEQRDSAMYRCASSLGGGSPLHFGNGTRLTVT.

The chain combines TRBV14 with TRBJ2-7; D is unresolved. Germline V CDR1 and CDR2: SGHDN, FVKESK. This CDR3 is built from 11 residues. V lost 1 base, J lost 11 bases, and 9 bases lay in between. Written as DNA, the CDR3 is TGTGCCAGCAGCCAAGGATTGGTAGAGTACTTC. It translates to CASSQGLVEYF.

The J gene is TRBJ1-1, the V gene TRBV7-2; D is possibly TRBD1 (6 bases). This CDR3 has 14 amino acids. The ends were cut back, 1 base at V and 4 bases at J, with 10 bases in the middle. Germline CDR1 SGHTA, CDR2 FQGNSA. The CDR3, as DNA: TGTGCCAGCAGCTTAGTGGGGGCCCCCACTGAAGCTTTCTTT. Amino acid sequence: CASSLVGAPTEAFF.

This clone was recorded only once. V usage is TRBV7-6 and J usage is TRBJ2-7; TRBD2 aligns across 7 bases. The trim removed 5 bases at V and 7 bases at J, leaving 11 bases unmatched. Germline CDR1 is SGHVS and CDR2 is FNYEAQ. This CDR3 has 14 residues. The CDR3 is CASSPGGGFQEQYF. CDR3 coding DNA: TGTGCCAGCAGCCCGGGAGGAGGGTTTCAGGAGCAGTACTTC.

The chain combines TRBV19 with TRBJ1-5, with D tentatively TRBD1 (6 bases). Germline V gene lookup returns CDR1 LNHDA and CDR2 SQIVND (reference sequence). V was cut by 2 bases and J by 2 bases, with 7 bases left in between. This CDR3 contains 14 residues. The CDR3 DNA follows: TGTGCCAGTAGTATATACAGGGGCAATCAGCCCCAGCATTTT. It yields the protein CASSIYRGNQPQHF.